This TCR beta chain stems from a study of CD8+CD57+ T cells in acquired aplastic anemia (dated by TCRdb to about 2018). Regarding the research as a whole: Extracted DNA from sorted CD4+ and CD8+ cells averaged around 3.4 ug, ranging from roughly 0.19 to 27.4 ug. CD8+CD57+ expansion was defined as a frequency above the mean frequency observed in healthy subjects.

Ten or more counts support this clonotype. Its antigen has not been determined. One base away there is no much larger clone; base qualities are not given. Genomic DNA was used as template for profiling of TCR beta VDJ combinations and CDR3 sequences. TCR repertoire sequencing was run on an Illumina HiSeq 2000. The authors processed their data as follows. TRBV/TRBJ rearrangement plots, CDR3 size and DJ length profiles, and Simpson's diversity index were used to assess repertoires. The most abundant DNA sequence in the deep sequencing data was defined as the immunodominant clone. CDR3 amino acid sequences were screened for sharing across subjects and were compared with published repertoires and the VDJdb database. In TCRdb, the public reads were trimmed at Q25 with fastp and aligned with MiXCR, with productive beta chains retained. Rows are combined by CDR3 protein, so each entry shows the most common genes and DNA. The V and J calls were determined by TCRdb, not by the authors. This sample gives roughly 250,000 distinct CDR3 sequences in total; 40% to 50% of them show up just once. 7% to 9.5% of the sample is held by the ten biggest clonotypes.

Overall study outcomes, separate from this receptor: Between patients and healthy controls, no significant difference in CD8+ Simpson's diversity was found (P=0.060). Nearly 30 CD8+ CDR3 sequences were found in both patients and controls but appeared to be highly expressed in patients and within the immunodominant clones of the patients.

Trimming takes 4 bases from V and 1 base from J, and the germline ends sit 12 bases apart. From the cysteine through the phenylalanine, the CDR3 covers 15 amino acids. Only CDR3 DNA is held: 45 bases, read in frame from base 1. CDR1 and CDR2 were assigned from the germline V gene as SGHRS and YFSETQ. The patients picked for sequencing were ones in whom flow cytometry had shown an expansion of CD8+CD57+ cells. Severe acquired aplastic anemia was diagnosed in all patients according to International Study of Aplastic Anemia and Agranulocytosis and Camitta criteria. At the time blood was sampled, none of the patients had received any therapy. In this study, sorted CD4+ and CD8+ T cells from the blood of healthy subjects and of severe aplastic anemia patients had their TCR repertoires deep-sequenced. Patients were enrolled in the USA under clinicaltrials.gov protocols 00001620, 01623167, 00001397, 00071045, 00081523 and 00961064. Ficoll-Paque density gradient centrifugation was used to isolate peripheral blood mononuclear cells. Before DNA extraction, CD4+ and CD8+ T cells were sorted with FACS or magnetic beads.

The chain is encoded by TRBV5-1 joined to TRBJ1-5; no D gene can be assigned with confidence. The TCR sequence derives from a human donor with aplastic anemia. The material sequenced was sorted CD4+, CD8+, or CD8+CD57+ T cells (not recorded which) from PBMCs. Read as DNA, the sequence is TGCGCCAGCAGCCCCAGAGGGTCGAGCAATCAGCCCCAGCATTTT. Its coded protein is CASSPRGSSNQPQHF.